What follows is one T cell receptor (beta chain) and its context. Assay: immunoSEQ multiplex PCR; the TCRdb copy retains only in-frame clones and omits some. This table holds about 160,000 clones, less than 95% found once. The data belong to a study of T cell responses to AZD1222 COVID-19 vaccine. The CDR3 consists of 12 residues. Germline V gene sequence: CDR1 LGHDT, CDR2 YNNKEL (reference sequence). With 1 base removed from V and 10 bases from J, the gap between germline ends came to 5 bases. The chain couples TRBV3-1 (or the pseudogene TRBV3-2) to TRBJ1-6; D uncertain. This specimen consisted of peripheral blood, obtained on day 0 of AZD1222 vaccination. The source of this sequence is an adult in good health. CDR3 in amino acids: CASSQAKSPLHF. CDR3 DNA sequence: TGTGCCAGCAGCCAAGCCAAATCACCCCTCCACTTT.